The 5 T cell receptor beta chains in this list originate from one sample, sequenced in a study of blood T cell repertoires in COVID-19. Method: immunoSEQ multiplex PCR; TCRdb's copy keeps in-frame clones and lacks some. Among tens of thousands of clones listed, 90% were seen once. Material: peripheral blood. These receptors originate from a man aged 45-65 years with acute or convalescent COVID-19.

This clone was detected once. The chain joins TRBV5-5 to TRBJ1-3, with no clear D. The CDR3 spans 14 residues. Germline V CDR1 and CDR2: SGHKS, YYEKEE (reference sequence). Trimming stripped 1 base from V and 3 bases from J, with 8 bases between. This CDR3 is CASSLWRVGNTIYF. CDR3 DNA sequence: TGTGCCAGCAGCTTGTGGAGGGTTGGAAACACCATATATTTT.

The chain links TRBV6-1 to TRBJ2-7; the D gene is possibly TRBD2 (6 bases). Germline CDR1 reads MNHNS; CDR2 reads SASEGT. The V gene lost 5 bases and the J gene lost 3 bases, with 14 bases spanning the gap. This CDR3 contains 14 residues. The CDR3 DNA reads as TGTGCCAGCAGTTATATACAGGACTACTACGAGCAGTACTTC. This gives the protein CASSYIQDYYEQYF.

The chain links TRBV27 to TRBJ1-4; D unclear. The ends were cut back, 6 bases at V and 8 bases at J, with 16 bases in the middle. The CDR3 is made up of 14 amino acids. Germline lookup yields CDR1 MNHEY and CDR2 SMNVEV (reference sequence). The CDR3 DNA sequence: TGTGCCAGCAGCCGGAGCGCAGCCCGGGAAAAACTGTTTTTT. As protein: CASSRSAAREKLFF. Variable domain in full (rest from reference TRBV27 and TRBJ1-4): EAQVTQNPRYLITVTGKKLTVTCSQNMNHEYMSWYRQDPGLGLRQIYYSMNVEVTDKGDVPEGYKVSRKEKRNFPLILESPSPNQTSLYFCASSRSAAREKLFFGSGTQLSVL.

This clone has more than one count but fewer than ten. The chain carries TRBV10-2 and TRBJ2-3; 8 positions agree with TRBD2. This CDR3 is 14 amino acids long. In germline, CDR1 is WSHSY, CDR2 SAAADI. Germline trimming cut 4 bases from V and 0 bases from J; bases unmatched to any gene: 0. The CDR3 DNA reads TGCGCCAGCAGTGGACTAGCGAGCACAGATACGCAGTATTTT. Its translation: CASSGLASTDTQYF.

This chain connects TRBV9 to TRBJ2-5; D is undetermined. The CDR3 spans 14 residues. CDR1 is SGDLS, CDR2 YYNGEE, per germline. Between the trimmed V and J ends, which lost 3 bases and 5 bases, there was a span of 14 bases. CDR3 in amino acids: CASSAPMGAETQYF. CDR3 bases: TGTGCCAGCAGCGCCCCCATGGGCGCGGAGACCCAGTACTTC.